These 4 T cell receptor beta chains were all obtained from the same sample, sequenced in a study of identical twins. TCRdb re-called the 5' RACE reads through MiXCR, storing one row per CDR3 protein. The data contain approximately 230,000 distinct CDR3 sequences, 6% to 7% of them singletons. The data also belong to a second study, concerning T cells expressing NK-cell markers.

Sequenced input: CD8+ T cells sorted from blood. The receptors stem from a woman aged 18-29 years in good health.

The sample holds a few counts of this clonotype. V and J are TRBV11-2 and TRBJ2-4, with 8 bases fitting TRBD2. J gave up 4 bases and V 1 base, and 3 bases lay outside the gene matches. The germline V gene has CDR1 SGHAT and CDR2 FQNNGV. The CDR3 spans 15 residues. The DNA of the CDR3 is TGTGCCAGCAGCTTAGGGGCGGGGGGAAAAAACATTCAGTACTTC. This gives the protein CASSLGAGGKNIQYF.

The gene calls are TRBV20-1 and TRBJ2-2; TRBD2 is a possible D gene (5 bases). This CDR3 is built from 14 residues. Germline CDR1 DFQATT, CDR2 SNEGSKA (reference sequence). The V gene lost 6 bases and the J gene lost 2 bases, with 13 bases spanning the gap. CDR3 coding DNA: TGCAGTGCCCGTAGAGGGCGTAACACCGGGGAGCTGTTTTTT. This codes for CSARRGRNTGELFF.

This clonotype has ten or more counts. The chain has TRBV3-1 and TRBJ1-2; D remains ambiguous. This CDR3 spans 12 amino acids. The germline gives CDR1 LGHDT, CDR2 YNNKEL (reference sequence). Between the trimmed V and J ends, which lost 0 bases and 5 bases, there was a span of 4 bases. In DNA form, the CDR3 reads TGTGCCAGCAGCCAAGATCAGTATGGCTACACCTTC. Translated, it gives CASSQDQYGYTF.

This clonotype was found many times. The V call is TRBV4-3, the J call TRBJ1-6, with D perhaps TRBD1 (6 bases). The ends were cut back, 1 base at V and 5 bases at J, with 12 bases in the middle. The germline V gene encodes CDR1 LGHNA and CDR2 YSLEER. The CDR3 is made up of 16 amino acids. CDR3 loop: CASSQGSYRDNSPLHF. The CDR3 region has the DNA TGCGCCAGCAGCCAAGGAAGTTACAGGGATAATTCACCCCTCCACTTT.